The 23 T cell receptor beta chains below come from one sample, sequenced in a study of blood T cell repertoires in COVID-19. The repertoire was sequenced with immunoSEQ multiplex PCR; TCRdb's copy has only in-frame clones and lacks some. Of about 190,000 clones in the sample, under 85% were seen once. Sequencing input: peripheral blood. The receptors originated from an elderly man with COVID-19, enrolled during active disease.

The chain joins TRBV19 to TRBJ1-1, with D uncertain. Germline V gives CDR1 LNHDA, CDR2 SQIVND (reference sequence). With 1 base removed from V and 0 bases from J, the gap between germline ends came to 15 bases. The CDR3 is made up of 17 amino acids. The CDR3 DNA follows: TGTGCCAGTAGTATAGGCGGACGGACTTATTTGAACACTGAAGCTTTCTTT. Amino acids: CASSIGGRTYLNTEAFF.

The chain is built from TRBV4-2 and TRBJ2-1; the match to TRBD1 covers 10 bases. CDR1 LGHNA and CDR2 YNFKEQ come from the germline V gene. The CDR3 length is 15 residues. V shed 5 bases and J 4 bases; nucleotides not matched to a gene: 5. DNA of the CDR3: TGTGCCAGCAGCGCCCGGGACAGGGGTTACAATGAGCAGTTCTTC. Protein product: CASSARDRGYNEQFF.

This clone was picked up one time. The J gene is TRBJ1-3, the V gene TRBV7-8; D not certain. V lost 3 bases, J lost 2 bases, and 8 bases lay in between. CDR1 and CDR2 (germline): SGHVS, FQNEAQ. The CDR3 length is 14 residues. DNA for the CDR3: TGTGCCAGCAGCTTCGGGGAGACTGGAAACACCATATATTTT. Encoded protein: CASSFGETGNTIYF.

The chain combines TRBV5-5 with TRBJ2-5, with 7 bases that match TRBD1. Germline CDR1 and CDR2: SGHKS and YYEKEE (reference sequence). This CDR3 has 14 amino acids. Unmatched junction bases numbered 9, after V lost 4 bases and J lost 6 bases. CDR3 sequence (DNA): TGTGCCAGCAGCCCAGACAGGGACACACAGACCCAGTACTTC. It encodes CASSPDRDTQTQYF.

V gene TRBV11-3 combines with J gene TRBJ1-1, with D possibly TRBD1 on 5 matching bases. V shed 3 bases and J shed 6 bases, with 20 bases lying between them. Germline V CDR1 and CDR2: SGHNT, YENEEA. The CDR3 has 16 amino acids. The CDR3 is CASSFRTAGEDPEAFF. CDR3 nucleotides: TGTGCCAGCAGCTTTAGGACCGCGGGGGAGGACCCTGAAGCTTTCTTT.

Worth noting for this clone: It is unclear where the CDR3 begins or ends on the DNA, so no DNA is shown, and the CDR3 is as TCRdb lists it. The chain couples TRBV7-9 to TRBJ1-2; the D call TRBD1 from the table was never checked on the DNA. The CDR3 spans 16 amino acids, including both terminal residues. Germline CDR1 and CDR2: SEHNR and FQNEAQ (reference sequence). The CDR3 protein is CASSRLAWGQGSSETF.

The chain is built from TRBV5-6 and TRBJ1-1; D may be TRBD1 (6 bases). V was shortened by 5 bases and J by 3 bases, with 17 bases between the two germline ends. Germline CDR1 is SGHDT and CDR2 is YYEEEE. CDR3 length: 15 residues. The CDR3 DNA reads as TGTGCCAGCAGTGTGGATGGGGGGGCAGACACTGAAGCTTTCTTT. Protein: CASSVDGGADTEAFF.

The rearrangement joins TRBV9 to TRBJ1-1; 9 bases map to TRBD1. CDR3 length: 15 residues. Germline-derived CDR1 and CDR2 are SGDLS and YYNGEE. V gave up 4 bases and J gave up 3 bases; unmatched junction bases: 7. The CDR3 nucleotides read TGTGCCAGCAGCATCACACAGGGGGCGGACACTGAAGCTTTCTTT. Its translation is CASSITQGADTEAFF. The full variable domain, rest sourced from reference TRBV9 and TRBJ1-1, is DSGVTQTPKHLITATGQRVTLRCSPRSGDLSVYWYQQSLDQGLQFLIQYYNGEERAKGNILERFSAQQFPDLHSELNLSSLELGDSALYFCASSITQGADTEAFFGQGTRLTVV.

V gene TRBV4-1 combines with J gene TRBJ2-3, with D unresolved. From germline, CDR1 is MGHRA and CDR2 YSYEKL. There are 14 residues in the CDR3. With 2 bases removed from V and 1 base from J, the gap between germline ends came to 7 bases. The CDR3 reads CASSQREGTDTQYF. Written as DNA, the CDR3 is TGCGCCAGCAGCCAACGCGAGGGCACAGATACGCAGTATTTT.

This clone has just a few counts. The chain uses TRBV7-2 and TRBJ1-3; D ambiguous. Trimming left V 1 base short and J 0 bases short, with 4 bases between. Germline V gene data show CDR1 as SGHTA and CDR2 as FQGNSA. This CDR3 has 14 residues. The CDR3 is CASSLGSSGNTIYF. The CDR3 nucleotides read TGTGCCAGCAGCTTAGGGAGCTCTGGAAACACCATATATTTT.

The CDR3 coding sequence is TGTGCCAGCAGCCCCCAGCCTAGCGGGGGAAACAATGAGCAGTTCTTC. This sequence encodes CASSPQPSGGNNEQFF. The chain employs TRBV9 and TRBJ2-1, with 10 nucleotides matching TRBD2. CDR3 length equals 16 residues. Germline CDR1 and CDR2: SGDLS and YYNGEE. V lost 4 bases to trimming and J lost 5 bases; unmatched junction nucleotides: 9.

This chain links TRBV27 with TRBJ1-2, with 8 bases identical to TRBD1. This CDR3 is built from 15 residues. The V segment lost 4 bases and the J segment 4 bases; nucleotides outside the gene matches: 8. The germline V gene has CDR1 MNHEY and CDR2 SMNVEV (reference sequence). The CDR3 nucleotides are TGTGCCAGCAGTTCCCCTCGGACAGGGCCCTATGGCTACACCTTC. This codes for CASSSPRTGPYGYTF.

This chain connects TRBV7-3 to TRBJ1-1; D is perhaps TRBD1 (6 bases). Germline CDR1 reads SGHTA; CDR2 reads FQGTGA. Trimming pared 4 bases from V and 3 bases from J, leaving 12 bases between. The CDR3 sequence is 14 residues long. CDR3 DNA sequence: TGTGCCAGCAGCTCCCGCAGGGGAGACACTGAAGCTTTCTTT. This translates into CASSSRRGDTEAFF.

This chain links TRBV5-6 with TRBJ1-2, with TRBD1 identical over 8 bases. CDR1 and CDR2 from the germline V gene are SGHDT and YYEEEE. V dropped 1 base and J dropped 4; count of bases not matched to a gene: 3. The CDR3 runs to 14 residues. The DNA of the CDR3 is TGTGCCAGCAGCTTGACCGGGACAGGCTATGGCTACACCTTC. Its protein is CASSLTGTGYGYTF. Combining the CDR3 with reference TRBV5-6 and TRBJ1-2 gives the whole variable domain DAGVTQSPTHLIKTRGQQVTLRCSPKSGHDTVSWYQQALGQGPQFIFQYYEEEERQRGNFPDRFSGHQFPNYSSELNVNALLLGDSALYLCASSLTGTGYGYTFGSGTRLTVV.

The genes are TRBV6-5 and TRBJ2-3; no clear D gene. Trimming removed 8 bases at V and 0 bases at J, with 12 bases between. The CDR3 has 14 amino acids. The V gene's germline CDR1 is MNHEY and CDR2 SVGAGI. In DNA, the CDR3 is TGTGCCAGCCGGTTTACGCTCAGCACAGATACGCAGTATTTT. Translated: CASRFTLSTDTQYF.

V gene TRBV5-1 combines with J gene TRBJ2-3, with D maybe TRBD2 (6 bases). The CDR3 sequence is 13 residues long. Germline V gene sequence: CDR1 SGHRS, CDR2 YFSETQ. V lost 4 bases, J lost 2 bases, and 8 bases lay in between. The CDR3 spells CASSQGLTDTQYF. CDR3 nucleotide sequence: TGCGCCAGCAGCCAGGGACTCACAGATACGCAGTATTTT.

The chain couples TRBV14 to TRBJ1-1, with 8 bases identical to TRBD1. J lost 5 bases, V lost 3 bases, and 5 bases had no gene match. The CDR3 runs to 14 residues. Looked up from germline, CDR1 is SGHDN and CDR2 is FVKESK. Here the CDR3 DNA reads TGTGCCAGCAGCCATTTACAGGGGGTGACTGAAGCTTTCTTT. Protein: CASSHLQGVTEAFF. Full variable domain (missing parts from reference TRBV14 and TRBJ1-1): EAGVTQFPSHSVIEKGQTVTLRCDPISGHDNLYWYRRVMGKEIKFLLHFVKESKQDESGMPNNRFLAERTGGTYSTLKVQPAELEDSGVYFCASSHLQGVTEAFFGQGTRLTVV.

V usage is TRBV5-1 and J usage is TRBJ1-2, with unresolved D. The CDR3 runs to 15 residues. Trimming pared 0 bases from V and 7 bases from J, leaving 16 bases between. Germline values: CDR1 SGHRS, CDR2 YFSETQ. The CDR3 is CASSLGSAASGGYTF. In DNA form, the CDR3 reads TGCGCCAGCAGCTTGGGATCCGCCGCCTCAGGTGGCTACACCTTC.

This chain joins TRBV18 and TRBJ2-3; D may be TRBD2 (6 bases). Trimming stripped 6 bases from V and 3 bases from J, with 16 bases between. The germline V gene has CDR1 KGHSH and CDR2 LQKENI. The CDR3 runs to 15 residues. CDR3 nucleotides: TGTGCCAGCTCGGAGAGCTGGGACTTTACAGATACGCAGTATTTT. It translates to CASSESWDFTDTQYF.

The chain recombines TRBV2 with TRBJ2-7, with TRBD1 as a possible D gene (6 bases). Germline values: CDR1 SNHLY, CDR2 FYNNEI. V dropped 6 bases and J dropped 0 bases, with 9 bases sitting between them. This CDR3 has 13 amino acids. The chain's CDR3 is CASRQDSSYEQYF. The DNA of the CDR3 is TGTGCCAGCAGACAGGACAGCTCCTACGAGCAGTACTTC.

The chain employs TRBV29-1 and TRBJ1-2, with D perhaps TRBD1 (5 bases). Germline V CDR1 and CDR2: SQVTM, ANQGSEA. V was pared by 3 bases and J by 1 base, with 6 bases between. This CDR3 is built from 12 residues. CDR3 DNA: TGCAGCGTTGACGGACATAACTATGGCTACACCTTC. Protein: CSVDGHNYGYTF. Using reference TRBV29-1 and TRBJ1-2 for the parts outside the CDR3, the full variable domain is SAVISQKPSRDICQRGTSLTIQCQVDSQVTMMFWYRQQPGQSLTLIATANQGSEATYESGFVIDKFPISRPNLTFSTLTVSNMSPEDSSIYLCSVDGHNYGYTFGSGTRLTVV.

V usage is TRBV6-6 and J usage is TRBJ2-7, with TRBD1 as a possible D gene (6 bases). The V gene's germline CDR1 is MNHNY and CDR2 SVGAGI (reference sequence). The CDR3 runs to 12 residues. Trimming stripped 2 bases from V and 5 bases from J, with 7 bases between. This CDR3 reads CASSYKGDEQYF. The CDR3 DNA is TGTGCCAGCAGTTACAAGGGGGACGAGCAGTACTTC.

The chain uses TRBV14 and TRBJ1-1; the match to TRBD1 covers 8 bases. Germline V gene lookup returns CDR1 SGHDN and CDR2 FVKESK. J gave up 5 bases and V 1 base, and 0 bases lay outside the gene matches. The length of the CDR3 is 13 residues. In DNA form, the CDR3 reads TGTGCCAGCAGCCAAGGACAGGGGACTGAAGCTTTCTTT. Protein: CASSQGQGTEAFF.